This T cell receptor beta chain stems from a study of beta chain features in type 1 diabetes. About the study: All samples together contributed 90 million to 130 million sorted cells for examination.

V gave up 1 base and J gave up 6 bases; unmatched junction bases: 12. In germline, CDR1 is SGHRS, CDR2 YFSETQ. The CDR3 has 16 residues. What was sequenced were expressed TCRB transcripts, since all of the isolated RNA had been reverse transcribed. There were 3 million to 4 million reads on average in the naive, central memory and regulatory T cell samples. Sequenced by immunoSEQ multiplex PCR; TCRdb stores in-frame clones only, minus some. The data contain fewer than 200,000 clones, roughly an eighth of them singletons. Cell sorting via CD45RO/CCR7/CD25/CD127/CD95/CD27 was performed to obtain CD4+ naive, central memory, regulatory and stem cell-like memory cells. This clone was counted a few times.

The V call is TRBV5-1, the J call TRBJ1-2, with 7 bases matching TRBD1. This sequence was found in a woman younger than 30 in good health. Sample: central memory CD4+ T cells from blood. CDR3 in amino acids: CASSLTGQAMNNGYTF. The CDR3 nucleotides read TGCGCCAGCAGCTTGACAGGACAGGCTATGAACAATGGCTACACCTTC. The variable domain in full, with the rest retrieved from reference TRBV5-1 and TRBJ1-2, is KAGVTQTPRYLIKTRGQQVTLSCSPISGHRSVSWYQQTPGQGLQFLFEYFSETQRNKGNFPGRFSGRQFSNSRSEMNVSTLELGDSALYLCASSLTGQAMNNGYTFGSGTRLTVV.